This note documents a single T cell receptor (beta chain) sequence. The antigen is undetermined. As to treatment: approximately nine-day PBMC culture with coronavirus spike peptide pools or control peptides (ViraFEST assay). This entry belongs to a study of vaccination and CD4 T cells after COVID-19. Cultured CD4+ T cells had their DNA profiled by the Oncomine TCR Beta short-read assay. TCRdb re-derived calls from the PCR reads in MiXCR, one entry per CDR3 protein. The top ten hold around 4.4% of the sample, which has about 15,000 distinct CDR3 sequences, 53% seen once. Germline lookup yields CDR1 SGHTA and CDR2 FQGNSA. The CDR3 covers 13 residues. V lost 8 bases and J lost 0, with 10 bases in between.

The chain couples TRBV7-2 to TRBJ1-1, with D unclear. The TCR was taken from a human donor who had recovered from COVID-19. The sample in question was CD4+ T cells from blood, cultured in vitro, obtained before SARS-CoV-2 vaccination. Here the CDR3 DNA reads TGTGCCAGCGTTGGGCAGATGAACACTGAAGCTTTCTTT. Translating it yields CASVGQMNTEAFF.